Listed here is a single TCR beta chain. Participants were placed into cohorts based on the clinical history they reported. This sample stems from a study of blood T cell repertoires in COVID-19. In the study's own analysis: Reference gene primer amplification gave estimated nucleated cell counts. Method: immunoSEQ multiplex PCR; TCRdb's copy keeps in-frame clones and lacks some. The V and J calls and the clone size are those of that table, but D and trimming were determined from the DNA. Of roughly 380,000 clones in the sample, 87% were seen once. CDR1 and CDR2 from the germline V gene are MNHEY and SVGAGI. CDR3 length equals 13 residues. V was cut by 6 bases and J by 4 bases, with 7 bases left in between.

J is TRBJ1-6 and V is TRBV6-5; possibly TRBD1 for D (5 bases). The sequencing sample was made of PBMCs or T cells enriched from blood (not recorded which). The sequence derives from a woman younger than 45 who had recovered from COVID-19. The CDR3 DNA follows: TGTGCCAGCAGGACAGATTATAATTCACCCCTCCACTTT. This translates into CASRTDYNSPLHF.